This T cell receptor (beta chain) comes out of a study of early stage breast cancer tumors. Sequencing used immunoSEQ multiplex PCR; TCRdb keeps in-frame clones, though not all of them. Of around 9,000 clones in the sample, over 55% were seen once. The germline V gene has CDR1 MDHEN and CDR2 SYDVKM. V lost 2 bases and J lost 8; bases outside the gene matches: 8. CDR3 size: 15 residues. Tissue for this sample was collected about 1.8-4.5 cm from the breast tumor. The sequenced material came from normal breast tissue next to the tumor. The chain has TRBV28 and TRBJ2-1; 8 bases match TRBD1. This sequence was found in a person aged 55-75 years with breast cancer. This CDR3 is CASSLIRTGWDEQFF. CDR3 sequence (DNA): TGTGCCAGCAGTTTAATCAGGACAGGGTGGGATGAGCAGTTCTTC.